What follows is one T cell receptor (beta chain) and its context. The antigen is not known. The CDR3 has 15 residues. V lost 5 bases and J lost 0; bases outside the gene matches: 8. Per germline, CDR1 SQVTM and CDR2 ANQGSEA. This record belongs to a study of beta chain features in type 1 diabetes. Notes on the study in general: The naive, central memory and Treg TCRB repertoires of patients appeared to be more similar to one another than those of healthy donors. A moderate, significant TCRB CDR3 shortening appeared in type 1 diabetes across four CD4+ subsets.

The authors reverse transcribed all of the isolated RNA, so sequencing captured expressed TCRB transcripts. Here immunoSEQ multiplex PCR was the method, and the copy in TCRdb shows in-frame clones only, minus some. The data show 250,000 to 300,000 clones, 20% to 25% seen once. Sequencing was carried out using naive CD4+ T cells from blood. This TCR came from a woman aged 25 to 39 with type 1 diabetes. J is TRBJ2-3 and V is TRBV29-1; 7 bases map to TRBD2. The CDR3 region has the DNA TGCAGCGTTAAGGGGCTAGCGGCTAGCACAGATACGCAGTATTTT. This gives the protein CSVKGLAASTDTQYF.